The rows below give T cell receptor beta chains drawn from one sample of a study of blood T cell repertoires in COVID-19. Profiled with immunoSEQ multiplex PCR; TCRdb holds only in-frame clones, not every one. Counted here are 250,000 or so clones, roughly 89% occurring once; the ten biggest clones make up 2.1%. Sequencing input: peripheral blood. The origin of the receptors is a woman in her sixties or seventies with COVID-19, enrolled during active disease. CDR3s include the opening cysteine and the closing phenylalanine or tryptophan. The D gene is left open where the match is weak. Some rows mark clone size as missing; the rest say once, few, many or name a class of expanded clone.

size	V	D	J	DNA	CDR3
.	TRBV7-2	TRBD1	TRBJ2-7	TGTGCCAGCAGCCTGAGAAAGGGGACAGAGAGCTCCTACGAGCAGTACTTC	CASSLRKGTESSYEQYF
.	TRBV4-2	.	TRBJ2-1	TGTGCCAGCAGCCAAGATACCGCGGGTGAGCAGTTCTTC	CASSQDTAGEQFF
.	TRBV6-5	.	TRBJ1-3	TGTGCCAGCAGTTACTCGTACCAGGGAACTGGAAACACCATATATTTT	CASSYSYQGTGNTIYF
.	TRBV2	TRBD1	TRBJ1-1	TGTGCCAGCAGTCCTCGATTAGACAGGGGGTCCCACACTGAAGCTTTCTTT	CASSPRLDRGSHTEAFF
once	TRBV5-1	TRBD1	TRBJ1-2	TGCGCCAGCAGCTTGGGACAGGGCCTTATGGACTATGGCTACACCTTC	CASSLGQGLMDYGYTF
.	TRBV4-3	TRBD2	TRBJ2-5	TGCGCCAGCAGCCTTCTCAGCGGGGGGGGAGAGACCCAGTACTTC	CASSLLSGGGETQYF
.	TRBV4-3	TRBD2	TRBJ2-1	TGCGCCAGCAGCCGAAGGACTAGCGGGTCGACATACAATGAGCAGTTCTTC	CASSRRTSGSTYNEQFF
once	TRBV27	.	TRBJ2-6	TGTGCCAGCAGGACAGGAAACTCTGGGGCCAACGTCCTGACTTTC	CASRTGNSGANVLTF
.	TRBV20-1	TRBD1	TRBJ1-4	TGCAGTGCTAGTTCGACAGGGGAAGGTGAAAAACTGTTTTTT	CSASSTGEGEKLFF
.	TRBV15	TRBD1	TRBJ1-2	TGTGCCACCAGCAGAGAAAGGACAGGGGGCTCCCCGTACTATGGCTACACCTTC	CATSRERTGGSPYYGYTF
.	TRBV5-1	TRBD1	TRBJ1-1	TGCGCCAGCAGCGGAAGAGCCACAGGGGCGGGAACTGAAGCTTTCTTT	CASSGRATGAGTEAFF
.	TRBV5-6	.	TRBJ1-5	TGTGCCAGCAGCCCCAGGCCGGGAGATCAGCCCCAGCATTTT	CASSPRPGDQPQHF
.	TRBV19	.	TRBJ1-1	TGTGCCAGTAGTATCAAACAGGGCGATGAAGCTTTCTTT	CASSIKQGDEAFF
.	TRBV27	.	TRBJ1-2	TGTGCCAGCAGTTTATCCGTGGGGACGGGGGCTAACTATGGCTACACCTTC	CASSLSVGTGANYGYTF
.	TRBV5-1	TRBD1	TRBJ1-6	TGCGCCAGCAGCTTGGCACAGGGGCCCTACTCACCCCTCCACTTT	CASSLAQGPYSPLHF
.	TRBV14	.	TRBJ1-2	TGTGCCAGCAGCCAATCTGAAGGAGTGGCCTATGGCTACACCTTC	CASSQSEGVAYGYTF
.	TRBV12-5	.	TRBJ2-1	TGTGCTAGTGGTTTGGGGAGGACCGGAACCAATGAGCAGTTCTTC	CASGLGRTGTNEQFF
.	TRBV9	TRBD2	TRBJ2-1	TGTGCCAGCAGCGTAGGGTGGGGGGAGACTAGCGGAGACTACAATGAGCAGTTCTTC	CASSVGWGETSGDYNEQFF
.	TRBV18	TRBD1	TRBJ2-7	TGTGCCAGCTCACCGACCGGACAGGGTCGCTACGAGCAGTACTTC	CASSPTGQGRYEQYF
.	TRBV11-3	.	TRBJ1-4	TGTGCCAGCAGCCCCGGGAGGGGCCTTAATGAAAAACTGTTTTTT	CASSPGRGLNEKLFF
.	TRBV19	TRBD1	TRBJ2-3	TGTGCCAGTAGGACAGGGGGCAGAGATACGCAGTATTTT	CASRTGGRDTQYF
.	TRBV7-7	.	TRBJ2-1	TGTGCTAGCAGCTTAGCGGAACAGGGTTACAATGAGCAGTTCTTC	CASSLAEQGYNEQFF
.	TRBV7-9	.	TRBJ2-1	TGTGCCAGCAGCTTAGTCAACAACAATGAGCAGTTCTTC	CASSLVNNNEQFF
.	TRBV2	.	TRBJ1-1	TGTGCCAGCTCGGGGGAGATGAACACTGAAGCTTTCTTT	CASSGEMNTEAFF
.	TRBV6-2/TRBV6-3	.	TRBJ1-1	TGTGCCAGCAGTTTCGGTGGTGAAGCTTTCTTT	CASSFGGEAFF
.	TRBV30	.	TRBJ2-7	TGTGCCTGGAGTCCGGGGGGCGGGGAGCAGTACTTC	CAWSPGGGEQYF
.	TRBV20-1	.	TRBJ1-1	TGCAGTGCTAGTTCGGGGGGCAACACTGAAGCTTTCTTT	CSASSGGNTEAFF
.	TRBV2	.	TRBJ1-5	TGTGCCAGCAGTGTCGGGGTTTATCAGCCCCAGCATTTT	CASSVGVYQPQHF
.	TRBV6-2/TRBV6-3	TRBD2	TRBJ2-1	TGTGCCAGCAGTTACGAGCGGGGGGCGTACAATGAGCAGTTCTTC	CASSYERGAYNEQFF
.	TRBV7-3	.	TRBJ2-2	TGTGCCAGCAGCACAGGGGGGGACACCGGGGAGCTGTTTTTT	CASSTGGDTGELFF
.	TRBV15	.	TRBJ1-4	TGTGCCACCAGCAGAGATCATGGCCGATCTAATGAAAAACTGTTTTTT	CATSRDHGRSNEKLFF
few	TRBV7-2	TRBD2	TRBJ2-7	TGTGCCAGCAGCTTACGTCGGACTAGCGGGGCCTACGAGCAGTACTTC	CASSLRRTSGAYEQYF
.	TRBV27	.	TRBJ2-5	TGTGCCAGCAGTTTAGGGGCGTGGGAGACCCAGTACTTC	CASSLGAWETQYF
.	TRBV9	TRBD1	TRBJ1-2	TGTGCCAGCAGCACAGGGGTTTTGGGCTACACCTTC	CASSTGVLGYTF
.	TRBV19	TRBD1	TRBJ2-4	TGTGCCAGTAAGGACAGGGCCAAAAACATTCAGTACTTC	CASKDRAKNIQYF
.	TRBV30	.	TRBJ1-4	TGTGCCTGGAGTCAGGGGCCTAATGAAAAACTGTTTTTT	CAWSQGPNEKLFF
once	TRBV7-9	.	TRBJ1-2	TGTGCCAGCAGCTTTCAGGGATACTATGGCTACACCTTC	CASSFQGYYGYTF